The present T cell receptor beta chain was sequenced within a study of response to subunit inactivated influenza vaccine. Findings of the study overall: There was a suggestion from the authors that each seasonal influenza vaccination recruits few new T cells.

The V end was cut by 2 bases, the J end by 4 bases, with 10 bases between. This CDR3 comprises 15 residues. Germline V CDR1 and CDR2: KGHDR, SFDVKD. This clonotype was detected a few times. Its target is not known. TCRdb independently ran MiXCR on the RT-PCR reads; one entry per CDR3 protein. This sample has over 650,000 distinct CDR3 sequences, with about a fifth found just once. Sequencing was performed on PBMCs from blood, taken 4 to 6 days after vaccination. This receptor was obtained from a man aged 50 or older who received an inactivated influenza vaccine. The chain carries TRBV24-1 and TRBJ2-2; D ambiguous. The CDR3 bases are TGTGCCACCAGTGATTGGAGTTGGGGCACCGGGGAGCTGTTTTTT. Encoded protein: CATSDWSWGTGELFF.